This T cell receptor beta chain was documented in a study of chemoradiotherapy in HPV16-positive cancers. Study context: Functional T-cell assays on two HPV16-positive patients' cells defined candidate HPV-specific clones and common TCR motifs.

A remark on this clone: Its cognate antigen is unknown.

Here immunoSEQ multiplex PCR was the method, and the copy in TCRdb shows in-frame clones only, minus some. This sample has tens of thousands of clones, with 76% found just once. Samples were taken several times over chemoradiotherapy. Per the germline V gene, CDR1 is MNHEY and CDR2 is SVGAGI. V gave up 2 bases and J gave up 4 bases; unmatched junction bases: 3. The CDR3 extends over 14 amino acids. Whole-study findings and limits: HPV-responsive T-cell expansion during chemoradiotherapy was linked to improved recurrence-free survival in HPV16-positive patients. During treatment, candidate HPV-specific clones and E7-related motifs expanded in tumor.

The sequencing here drew on blood, taken from a patient who underwent chemoradiotherapy. The V gene is TRBV6-5, the J gene TRBJ2-7; 9 positions match TRBD1. The origin of this receptor is a human donor with HPV-associated anogenital cancer. The CDR3: CASSYDRGGYEQYF. The CDR3 DNA follows: TGTGCCAGCAGTTACGACAGGGGGGGGTACGAGCAGTACTTC.